Listed below are T cell receptor beta chains from one sample, sequenced in a study of technical replicates of blood from a few donors. The table came from immunoSEQ multiplex PCR; TCRdb's copy has only in-frame clones and leaves some out. Altogether fewer than 80,000 clones are present, around 86% being singletons, with the ten largest covering about 5.1%. Sequencing was performed on PBMCs. All receptors derive from a human donor in good health. Some clones in this sample may be carry-over from other donors' samples. CDR3s include the opening cysteine and the closing phenylalanine or tryptophan. Fields, in order: J gene, clone size, V gene, D gene, CDR3 protein, CDR3 DNA. D genes are given only for firm matches. A clone size is listed for some rows: how often the clone was seen (once, few, many), or a class if it is expanded.

TRBJ2-1,-,TRBV11-1,-,CASSRGYNEQFF,TGTGCCAGCAGTAGGGGTTACAATGAGCAGTTCTTC
TRBJ2-7,-,TRBV27,TRBD1,CASSWTGKFNEQYF,TGTGCCAGCAGTTGGACAGGGAAATTTAACGAGCAGTACTTC
TRBJ2-5,-,TRBV15,-,CATSRDRKETQYF,TGTGCCACCAGCAGAGACAGGAAGGAGACCCAGTACTTC
TRBJ2-1,-,TRBV30,-,CAWSVGDNEQFF,TGTGCCTGGAGTGTCGGTGACAATGAGCAGTTCTTC
TRBJ2-1,once,TRBV7-9,-,CASSLKEGAWVKNNEQFF,TGTGCCAGCAGCTTAAAAGAGGGAGCGTGGGTTAAGAACAATGAGCAGTTCTTC
TRBJ1-1,-,TRBV7-2,-,CASSLDILYTEAFF,TGTGCCAGCAGCTTAGACATTTTGTACACTGAAGCTTTCTTT
TRBJ2-3,-,TRBV7-2,-,CASSNQIGTDTQYF,TGTGCCAGCAGCAACCAGATTGGCACAGATACGCAGTATTTT
TRBJ1-5,-,TRBV6-4,-,CASSDKGAHQPQHF,TGTGCCAGCAGTGACAAAGGGGCCCATCAGCCCCAGCATTTT
TRBJ1-3,-,TRBV5-1,TRBD1,CASSSTGSDPGNTIYF,TGCGCCAGCAGTTCGACAGGGTCCGACCCTGGAAACACCATATATTTT
TRBJ2-3,-,TRBV6-1,-,CASSRFSRDTQYF,TGTGCCAGCAGTCGGTTTTCAAGAGATACGCAGTATTTT
TRBJ1-3,once,TRBV7-9,TRBD1,CASSKGTGGSGNTIYF,TGTGCCAGCAGTAAAGGGACAGGGGGCTCTGGAAACACCATATATTTT
TRBJ1-1,-,TRBV5-4,TRBD1,CASSPTGGSNTEAFF,TGTGCCAGCAGCCCAACAGGGGGCTCGAACACTGAAGCTTTCTTT
TRBJ2-1,-,TRBV5-1,-,CASSFSGAYNEQFF,TGCGCCAGCAGCTTCAGCGGAGCCTACAATGAGCAGTTCTTC
TRBJ1-1,-,TRBV2,TRBD1,CASTATDRPNTEAFF,TGTGCCAGCACTGCAACGGACAGGCCGAACACTGAAGCTTTCTTT
TRBJ2-1,-,TRBV2,TRBD1,CAATGVVSEQFF,TGTGCCGCGACAGGGGTAGTTAGTGAGCAGTTCTTC
TRBJ1-1,few,TRBV6-5,-,CASSYGQGMNTEAFF,TGTGCCAGCAGTTATGGGCAGGGAATGAACACTGAAGCTTTCTTT
TRBJ2-2,-,TRBV5-4,TRBD2,CASSLGGRPNTGELFF,TGTGCCAGCAGCTTGGGCGGGAGGCCGAACACCGGGGAGCTGTTTTTT
TRBJ2-5,-,TRBV10-3,TRBD1,CAIGTGQGAGETQYF,TGTGCCATTGGTACAGGACAGGGGGCTGGAGAGACCCAGTACTTC
TRBJ2-6,-,TRBV19,-,CASNGGGYAGANVLTF,TGTGCCAGCAACGGTGGAGGTTATGCTGGGGCCAACGTCCTGACTTTC
TRBJ1-6,-,TRBV11-2,-,CASTLRARGHSTLHF,TGTGCCAGCACCCTGAGGGCCAGGGGCCATTCGACCCTCCACTTT
TRBJ2-7,few,TRBV29-1,-,CSVAYSRTYEQYF,TGCAGCGTTGCTTACAGCCGTACCTACGAGCAGTACTTC
TRBJ2-3,-,TRBV7-2,TRBD2,CASSLPTSGYTDTQYF,TGTGCCAGCAGCCTCCCGACTAGCGGATACACAGATACGCAGTATTTT
TRBJ1-1,-,TRBV27,-,CASSFDRSGEAFF,TGTGCCAGCAGTTTTGACAGGTCAGGAGAAGCTTTCTTT
TRBJ2-2,-,TRBV4-1,-,CASSVEGTGELFF,TGCGCCAGCAGCGTAGAGGGCACCGGGGAGCTGTTTTTT
TRBJ2-4,-,TRBV6-8,TRBD1,CARGTDRGAKNIQYF,TGTGCCCGTGGGACGGACAGGGGAGCCAAAAACATTCAGTACTTC